The 4 T cell receptor beta chains below all came from one sample that was sequenced in a study of T cell changes during pregnancy in multiple sclerosis. Profiling relied on immunoSEQ multiplex PCR, and the TCRdb table lists in-frame clones only, not all of them. The table includes approximately 93,000 clones, less than 95% detected once. The material was peripheral blood, obtained in the first trimester of pregnancy. These TCRs come from a female donor in good health, enrolled as a control in a pregnancy study.

The CDR3 DNA reads as TGCGCCCGCTGCAGTGTCGGACAGGGGCCTTACGAGCAGTACTTC. Its translation is CARCSVGQGPYEQYF. V gene TRBV4-1 combines with J gene TRBJ2-7, with 9 bases fitting TRBD1. Germline CDR1 is MGHRA and CDR2 is YSYEKL. J lost 4 bases, V lost 11 bases, and 15 bases had no gene match. The CDR3 runs to 15 residues.

Only one count was recorded for this clone. The CDR3 spells CAISESGTAYEQYF. The CDR3, as DNA: TGTGCCATCAGTGAGTCGGGGACAGCCTACGAGCAGTACTTC. The chain links TRBV10-3 to TRBJ2-7; 7 bases are shared with TRBD1. CDR1 and CDR2 from the germline V gene are ENHRY and SYGVKD. CDR3 length equals 14 residues. V lost 0 bases and J lost 2; bases outside the gene matches: 1.

The J gene is TRBJ2-1, the V gene TRBV7-9; D is possibly TRBD2 (5 bases). This CDR3 has 16 residues. The germline V and J ends were trimmed by 5 bases and 2 bases, with 16 bases remaining between them. Germline CDR1 and CDR2: SEHNR and FQNEAQ (reference sequence). CDR3 bases: TGTGCCAGCAGCCCGAAGCGGTCCGTAACCTACAATGAGCAGTTCTTC. It is translated as CASSPKRSVTYNEQFF.

This chain links TRBV4-3 with TRBJ2-4; 9 bases are shared with TRBD1. Germline V gives CDR1 LGHNA, CDR2 YSLEER. This CDR3 contains 15 residues. The junction had 6 bases not matched to a gene; V was cut back by 0 bases and J by 9 bases. The CDR3 nucleotides read TGCGCCAGCAGCCAAGATAGGCGGGGACAGGGCATTCAGTACTTC. It codes for CASSQDRRGQGIQYF.